This T cell receptor beta chain is from a study of a mutant IDH1 vaccine in newly diagnosed glioma. Study-wide context: Beginning 4-6 weeks after radiotherapy alone, or with temozolomide cycles, vaccination took place.

Repertoires were generated with immunoSEQ multiplex PCR, while TCRdb's copy carries only in-frame clones and drops some. The sample has 56,000 or so clones; around 78% are singletons. Notes on this clone: Its specificity is not known.

Time point: week 5, during vaccination. Topical imiquimod was applied with each vaccine dose, which held 300 ug of mutant IDH1 20-mer peptide. Each of the donors came in with new WHO grade 3 or 4 astrocytomas that were IDH1-mutant and ATRX-lost. The source material was PBMCs, sampled from a glioma patient whose treatment included an IDH1 peptide vaccine. This clonotype was sampled from a woman between 40 and 50 years old with glioma.

The CDR3 sequence: CASSLAGTAVEKLFF. The DNA of the CDR3 is TGTGCCAGCAGCTTGGCCGGGACGGCCGTGGAAAAACTGTTTTTT. The chain joins TRBV5-4 to TRBJ1-4; tentatively, D is TRBD1 (5 bases). The germline V and J ends were trimmed by 0 bases and 8 bases, with 14 bases remaining between them. Germline V gives CDR1 SGHNT, CDR2 YYREEE (reference sequence). CDR3 length: 15 residues.